This TCR beta chain was sequenced for a study of blood T cells in healthy people across ages (dated by TCRdb to between 2014 and 2016). Turning to the overall study: In model experiments, template switching captured about one uniquely barcoded TCR beta cDNA molecule for every two T cells. Age-related changes in TCR beta repertoire diversity were measured in the study by deep sequencing normalized with unique cDNA molecular identifiers. For two donors (one aged 18 to 29 and one aged 80 or older), the study analyzed two additional independent replicas of 1 million unique cDNA reads from the same blood draw. The donors were divided into four age groups: young (average about 16 years), middle-aged (about 40), aged (under 70) and long-lived (roughly 82). To avoid experimental bias, donors of different ages were randomly spread across the sequencing lanes.

Systemically healthy Caucasian individuals from Russia, 35 to 50 in total and aged roughly 6 to 100 years, were included as donors. Each donor gave approximately 10 milliliters of peripheral blood, collected into EDTA-treated Vacutainer tubes. Ficoll-Paque density-gradient centrifugation was used to isolate PBMCs, with at least 6.5 million per sample. Total RNA was extracted from PBMCs with Trizol reagent, with at least 6 micrograms obtained per sample. For every donor, an aliquot of PBMCs went through flow cytometry to measure the percentages of naive CD45RAhigh/CD27high T cells. Via the germline V gene, CDR1 is MNHEY and CDR2 SVGEGT. V and J are trimmed by 1 base and 10 bases, and the gene matches miss 8 bases of the junction. From cysteine to phenylalanine, the CDR3 is 15 amino acids long. Only the CDR3 portion is preserved as DNA: 45 bases, with reading frame beginning at the first base. The protocol used for the library was 5' RACE. Sequenced on an Illumina HiSeq 2500. A second PCR of roughly 6 to 11 cycles was performed with a sample-barcoded 5' primer and a J-beta primer mix. A unique molecular identifier was introduced onto each TCR beta cDNA molecule by a template-switch 5' adaptor carrying 12 random nucleotides. Each sample yielded at least 2.5 million CDR3-containing paired-end reads. The Mint cDNA synthesis kit, primed by a TRBC-specific oligonucleotide, was used to synthesize first-strand cDNA from all RNA. Following uracil-DNA glycosylase treatment, all cDNA underwent a first 18-cycle PCR with the universal primers M1SS and BC2_uni_R. The original pipeline was this. Each sample was normalized by randomly selecting 1 million high-quality reads, each carrying a distinct molecular identifier. Reads sharing molecular identifiers were discarded rather than binned into consensus sequences. MiTCR, with a Q25 quality threshold and the strictest error-elimination algorithm, was used for CDR3 identification, clonotype clustering and error correction. A nonparametric unseen species model with Euler transformation was used to estimate lower-bound total TCR beta diversity. TCRdb reran the public reads through fastp at Q25 and MiXCR, keeping productive beta chains. Entries are consolidated by CDR3 protein sequence, retaining the most common genes and DNA. TCRdb, rather than the study authors, made the V and J calls. This sample has under 2,000,000 distinct CDR3 sequences in its table, and around half of those were observed once. The biggest ten clones account for approximately 2% of the sample.

Details on this clonotype: The specificity of this receptor is unknown. Base qualities are not at hand, and no much larger clone is one base apart.

Study-wide findings and limitations: A strong correlation was found between observed TCR beta diversity and the percentage of naive T cells measured by flow cytometry. Because the CMV infection status of the donors was unknown, age-related changes in expanded clonotypes may potentially have been confounded. The long-lived group showed more naive CD4+ T cells, fewer expanded clones and increased TCR diversity than the aged group, suggesting age selection. Estimates of total diversity from one million sequenced T cells were regarded as lower bounds and underestimates. Since profiling was done on bulk unsorted PBMCs, naive and antigen-experienced compartments could not be conclusively compared. Observed TCR beta diversity per million T cells fell roughly linearly with age, and a significant reduction was already apparent by age approximately 40.

This receptor was taken from a woman aged 40 to 50 in good health. The chain is assembled from TRBV6-2 or TRBV6-3 and TRBJ2-1; TRBD1 lines up with 9 middle nucleotides. The sequenced sample was blood. The sequence in DNA is TGTGCCAGCAGTTACTGGGGACAGGGCTCCAACGAGCAGTTCTTC. Its coded protein is CASSYWGQGSNEQFF.